The T cell receptor (beta chain) described here comes from a study of blood T cell repertoires in COVID-19. Study background: The analysed material was cDNA or gDNA that came from T cells, B-cell-depleted T cells, or PBMCs.

The method was immunoSEQ multiplex PCR; TCRdb's version includes in-frame clones alone and lacks a portion of them. The sample carries about 190,000 clones, around 90% recorded once. Germline CDR1 is GTSNPN and CDR2 is SVGIG (reference sequence). This CDR3 has 13 residues. V gave up 4 bases and J gave up 0 bases, with 9 bases separating them. This clone has a single count. The sample taken for sequencing was peripheral blood. The sequence came from a man aged 50 to 59 with acute or convalescent COVID-19. The chain combines TRBV30 with TRBJ1-1; D might be TRBD1 (6 bases). The CDR3 region has the DNA TGTGCCTGGACTGGACAGTTGAACACTGAAGCTTTCTTT. It yields the protein CAWTGQLNTEAFF.